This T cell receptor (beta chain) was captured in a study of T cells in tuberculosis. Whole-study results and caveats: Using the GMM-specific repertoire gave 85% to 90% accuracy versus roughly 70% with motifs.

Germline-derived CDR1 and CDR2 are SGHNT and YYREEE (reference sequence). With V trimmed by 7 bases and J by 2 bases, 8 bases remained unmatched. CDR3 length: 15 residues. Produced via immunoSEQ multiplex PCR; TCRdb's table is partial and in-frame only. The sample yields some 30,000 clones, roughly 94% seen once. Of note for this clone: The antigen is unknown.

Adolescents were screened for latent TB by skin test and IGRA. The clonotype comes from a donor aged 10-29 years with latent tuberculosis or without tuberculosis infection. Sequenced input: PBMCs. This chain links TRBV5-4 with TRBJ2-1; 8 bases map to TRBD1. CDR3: CASGNRDRPYNEQFF. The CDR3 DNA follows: TGTGCCAGCGGAAACCGGGACAGGCCCTACAATGAGCAGTTCTTC.